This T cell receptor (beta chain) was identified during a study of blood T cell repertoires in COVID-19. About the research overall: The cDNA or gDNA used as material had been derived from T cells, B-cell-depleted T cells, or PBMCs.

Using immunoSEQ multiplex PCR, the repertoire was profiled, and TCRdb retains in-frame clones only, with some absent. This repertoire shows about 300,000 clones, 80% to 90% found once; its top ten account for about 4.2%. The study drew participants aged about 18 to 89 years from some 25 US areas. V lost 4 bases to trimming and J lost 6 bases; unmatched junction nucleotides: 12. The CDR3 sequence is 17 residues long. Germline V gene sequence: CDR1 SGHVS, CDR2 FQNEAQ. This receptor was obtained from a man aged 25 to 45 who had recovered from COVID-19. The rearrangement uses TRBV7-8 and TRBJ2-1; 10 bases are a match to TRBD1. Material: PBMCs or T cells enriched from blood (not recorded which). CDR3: CASSSPGQGRMFNEQFF. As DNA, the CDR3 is TGTGCCAGCAGCTCCCCGGGACAGGGGAGGATGTTCAATGAGCAGTTCTTC.